What follows are 23 T cell receptor beta chains derived from one specimen sequenced in a study of T cell repertoires in cytomegalovirus infection. For these receptors, no antigen is known. Using its own MiXCR run on the reads, TCRdb lists one record per CDR3 protein. The data contain about 270,000 distinct CDR3 sequences, about 20% of them seen just once; the ten biggest clones take up roughly a fifth. Source: cultured PBMCs, taken from culture after CMV antigen stimulation. These receptors were collected from a human donor in good health (CMV status not recorded). Some clones in this sample may be carry-over from other donors' samples.

The CDR3 here is CASSYGGGAGYGYTF. The CDR3 DNA sequence: TGTGCCAGCAGTTACGGAGGGGGCGCCGGGTATGGCTACACCTTC. This rearrangement joins TRBV6-2 or TRBV6-3 to TRBJ1-2, with 7 bases identical to TRBD1. With V trimmed by 2 bases and J by 5 bases, 8 bases remained unmatched. The germline V gene encodes CDR1 MNHEY and CDR2 SVGEGT. The CDR3 spans 15 residues.

This clonotype was seen repeatedly, ten times or more. The V call is TRBV5-6, the J call TRBJ2-7; 7 bases align to TRBD2. From germline, CDR1 is SGHDT and CDR2 YYEEEE. This CDR3 has 13 residues. J lost 4 bases, V lost 0 bases, and 1 base had no gene match. CDR3 sequence (DNA): TGTGCCAGCAGCTTGGACGGGAGGTACGAGCAGTACTTC. Its protein is CASSLDGRYEQYF.

The chain has TRBV18 and TRBJ2-3; the D is unclear. From germline, CDR1 is KGHSH and CDR2 LQKENI. This CDR3 is built from 13 residues. The V end lost 3 bases, the J end lost 5 bases, and 9 bases lay between the germline ends. The CDR3 reads CASSPGHGDTQYF. CDR3 sequence (DNA): TGTGCCAGCTCACCCGGTCACGGAGATACGCAGTATTTT.

CDR3 loop: CASTGTGTLFSGELFF. Here the CDR3 DNA reads TGTGCCAGCACCGGGACAGGGACGCTGTTTTCCGGGGAGCTGTTTTTT. The chain has TRBV27 and TRBJ2-2; TRBD1 matches at 9 bases. Germline assignment: CDR1 MNHEY and CDR2 SMNVEV (reference sequence). The V gene end was trimmed by 7 bases and the J gene end by 6 bases; junction bases not matched to a gene: 12. CDR3 length: 16 residues.

This chain connects TRBV11-2 to TRBJ2-6, with a weak D call TRBD1 (6 bases). Trimming removed 1 base at V and 0 bases at J, with 13 bases between. CDR1 is SGHAT and CDR2 is FQNNGV in the germline V gene. The CDR3 consists of 18 residues. The CDR3 loop reads CASSLVPGQTSGANVLTF. For the CDR3, the DNA is TGTGCCAGCAGCTTAGTGCCCGGACAGACCTCTGGGGCCAACGTCCTGACTTTC.

This clonotype has only a few counts. The V call is TRBV5-6, the J call TRBJ2-5, with D perhaps assigned TRBD1 or TRBD2 (5 bases each). CDR1 is SGHDT and CDR2 is YYEEEE in the germline V gene. The CDR3 covers 14 residues. V lost 3 bases to trimming and J lost 6 bases, with 15 bases between them. The CDR3 coding sequence is TGTGCCAGCAGCTCCGGGGCAGGAAGAAAGACCCAGTACTTC. Its translation is CASSSGAGRKTQYF.

The chain combines TRBV5-1 with TRBJ2-1, with a tentative D call TRBD1 (6 bases). Germline CDR1 is SGHRS and CDR2 is YFSETQ. The CDR3 consists of 16 residues. V lost 1 base, J lost 2 bases, and 13 bases lay in between. CDR3 loop: CASSLLGGVAYNEQFF. The CDR3 region has the DNA TGCGCCAGCAGCTTGCTTGGGGGCGTAGCCTACAATGAGCAGTTCTTC. Variable domain in full (rest from reference TRBV5-1 and TRBJ2-1): KAGVTQTPRYLIKTRGQQVTLSCSPISGHRSVSWYQQTPGQGLQFLFEYFSETQRNKGNFPGRFSGRQFSNSRSEMNVSTLELGDSALYLCASSLLGGVAYNEQFFGPGTRLTVL.

This clonotype was counted ten times or more. The CDR3 DNA is TGTGCCAGCAGCTCCCCAAAGGACAGGCTGTATAGCAATCAGCCCCAGCATTTT. This sequence encodes CASSSPKDRLYSNQPQHF. The chain employs TRBV7-8 and TRBJ1-5, with 7 bases identical to TRBD1. The J segment lost 0 bases and the V segment lost 4 bases, leaving 12 bases of the junction unmatched. The CDR3 sequence is 18 residues long. The V gene's germline CDR1 is SGHVS and CDR2 FQNEAQ.

This clonotype was detected many times. The chain is built from TRBV12-3 or TRBV12-4 and TRBJ2-3; TRBD1 aligns across 7 bases. V was clipped by 8 bases and J by 5 bases; unmatched bases: 13. The CDR3 spans 15 residues. The CDR3 region has the DNA TGTGCCAGCTCCATCGTAGAGGGGGCTAGAGATACGCAGTATTTT. It translates to CASSIVEGARDTQYF.

The V and J genes are TRBV2 and TRBJ2-7, with a tentative D call TRBD2 (6 bases). Looked up from germline, CDR1 is SNHLY and CDR2 is FYNNEI. Between the trimmed V and J ends, which lost 3 bases and 7 bases, there was a span of 16 bases. The CDR3 length is 14 residues. The CDR3 loop reads CASSEMSGWLEQYV. The CDR3 DNA is TGTGCCAGCAGTGAGATGAGCGGGTGGCTAGAGCAGTACGTC.

This rearrangement joins TRBV12-3 or TRBV12-4 to TRBJ2-5, with 7 bases matching TRBD2. CDR3 length equals 15 residues. Trimming at V came to 3 bases and at J to 1 base, leaving 5 bases not matched to a gene. The CDR3 DNA reads as TGTGCCAGCAGTTTCTCCCAGCGGGGCCAAGAGACCCAGTACTTC. Translating it yields CASSFSQRGQETQYF.

This clonotype has at least ten counts. The chain recombines TRBV7-3 with TRBJ2-3; the D call may be TRBD1 or TRBD2 (5 bases each). The CDR3 length is 15 residues. In germline, CDR1 is SGHTA, CDR2 FQGTGA. Trimming left V 3 bases short and J 2 bases short, with 12 bases between. The CDR3 reads CASSFMRGNTDTQYF. For the CDR3, the DNA is TGTGCCAGCAGCTTCATGAGGGGAAACACAGATACGCAGTATTTT. Together with reference TRBV7-3 and TRBJ2-3, the CDR3 gives the full variable domain: GAGVSQTPSNKVTEKGKYVELRCDPISGHTALYWYRQSLGQGPEFLIYFQGTGAADDSGLPNDRFFAVRPEGSVSTLKIQRTERGDSAVYLCASSFMRGNTDTQYFGPGTRLTVL.

The table lists this clonotype with a few counts. Written as DNA, the CDR3 is TGTGCCAGTAGTATAGTGGGACAGGGCTATGGCTACACCTTC. Protein: CASSIVGQGYGYTF. This chain connects TRBV19 to TRBJ1-2; 9 bases agree with TRBD1. CDR1 is LNHDA and CDR2 is SQIVND in the germline V gene (reference sequence). The CDR3 consists of 14 residues. The V and J ends lost 1 base and 4 bases, in that order; junction bases with no gene match: 1. Using reference TRBV19 and TRBJ1-2 for the parts outside the CDR3, the full variable domain is DGGITQSPKYLFRKEGQNVTLSCEQNLNHDAMYWYRQDPGQGLRLIYYSQIVNDFQKGDIAEGYSVSREKKESFPLTVTSAQKNPTAFYLCASSIVGQGYGYTFGSGTRLTVV.

This chain joins TRBV14 and TRBJ2-7; D ambiguous. V shed 5 bases and J shed 7 bases, with 15 bases lying between them. The germline gives CDR1 SGHDN, CDR2 FVKESK. CDR3 size: 13 residues. The CDR3 protein is CASSDGRNREQYV. In nucleotides, the CDR3 is TGTGCCAGCAGCGACGGACGGAATCGGGAGCAGTACGTC.

This clonotype was found a few times. This rearrangement joins TRBV6-2 or TRBV6-3 to TRBJ2-1, with D perhaps matching TRBD2 (5 bases). Germline V gene sequence: CDR1 MNHEY, CDR2 SVGEGT. The V end was cut by 4 bases, the J end by 10 bases, with 14 bases between. The CDR3 runs 13 residues. This CDR3 reads CASSFTGLSEQFF. The DNA of the CDR3 is TGTGCCAGCAGTTTTACTGGACTTTCCGAGCAGTTCTTC.

The chain has TRBV14 and TRBJ2-1, with 12 bases matching TRBD2. Trimming took 1 base from V and 5 from J; bases not matched to a gene: 3. Germline lookup yields CDR1 SGHDN and CDR2 FVKESK. The CDR3 runs 16 residues. The CDR3: CASSQGTSGKNNEQFF. CDR3 nucleotide sequence: TGTGCCAGCAGCCAAGGGACTAGCGGGAAGAACAATGAGCAGTTCTTC.

The gene calls are TRBV6-1 and TRBJ2-7; tentative D call: TRBD1 (6 bases). Trimming removed 8 bases at V and 5 bases at J, with 16 bases between. The CDR3 is made up of 13 amino acids. CDR1 and CDR2 (germline): MNHNS, SASEGT. The CDR3 bases are TGTGCCAGCTACTCCAGGGGCCTCCACGAGCAGTACGTC. Encoded protein: CASYSRGLHEQYV.

This clonotype was counted ten times or more. The rearrangement links TRBV7-2 to TRBJ2-1; 7 bases map to TRBD2. The CDR3 length is 15 residues. The germline V gene has CDR1 SGHTA and CDR2 FQGNSA. Trimming took 4 bases from V and 4 from J; bases not matched to a gene: 7. CDR3 protein: CASSYGEGIYNEQFF. In DNA form, the CDR3 reads TGTGCCAGCAGCTACGGGGAGGGTATTTACAATGAGCAGTTCTTC.

The rearrangement joins TRBV11-2 to TRBJ2-3; 10 positions agree with TRBD1. Germline V lookup: CDR1 SGHAT, CDR2 FQNNGV. The CDR3 length is 17 residues. The V segment lost 1 base and the J segment 1 base; nucleotides outside the gene matches: 5. The DNA for the CDR3 is TGTGCCAGCAGCTTAGGTGTGGGGACAGGGGGCACAGATACGCAGTATTTT. It specifies CASSLGVGTGGTDTQYF.

This clonotype was detected a few times. This sequence joins TRBV7-9 and TRBJ2-2; no reliable D call. The CDR3 extends over 16 amino acids. V lost 4 bases and J lost 1, with 13 bases in between. Germline CDR1 SEHNR, CDR2 FQNEAQ (reference sequence). CDR3 nucleotide sequence: TGTGCCAGCAGCTCCCCCGGGCCGGTGAACACCGGGGAGCTGTTTTTT. Encoded protein: CASSSPGPVNTGELFF.

J is TRBJ2-5 and V is TRBV12-5; D gene unclear. Looked up from germline, CDR1 is LGHNT and CDR2 is FRNRAP. The CDR3 totals 17 residues. V was cut by 2 bases and J by 2 bases, with 18 bases left in between. In DNA form, the CDR3 reads TGTGCTAGTGGTTTGAGTACGGGTCCTCTTGGACAAGAGACCCAGTACTTC. Its translation is CASGLSTGPLGQETQYF.

The sample holds many counts of this clonotype. The chain recombines TRBV7-2 with TRBJ1-1; 8 bases are shared with TRBD1. The V segment lost 7 bases and the J segment 1 base; nucleotides outside the gene matches: 5. CDR3 length: 14 residues. CDR1 and CDR2 (germline): SGHTA, FQGNSA. In DNA, the CDR3 is TGTGCCAGCACCTTGGGACAGGCGAACACTGAAGCTTTCTTT. It is translated as CASTLGQANTEAFF.

This chain links TRBV7-4 with TRBJ2-3; weak D call: TRBD1 (6 bases). The CDR3 is 11 residues long. Trimming pared 5 bases from V and 14 bases from J, leaving 14 bases between. Germline-derived CDR1 and CDR2 are SGHVT and SQSDAQ. CDR3 sequence (DNA): TGTGCCAGCAGCGACAGGACCCTCTGGTATTTT. Translation gives CASSDRTLWYF.